A selection of T cell receptor beta chains follows, all from one sample in a study of blood T cell repertoires in COVID-19. The repertoire was sequenced with immunoSEQ multiplex PCR; TCRdb's copy has only in-frame clones and lacks some. Of fewer than 250,000 clones detected, around 80% appear once; the ten largest clones hold more than 5%. Input material: peripheral blood. Every receptor here comes from a human donor in a cohort sampled during active COVID-19. The CDR3 runs from the conserved cysteine through the conserved F or W. The D gene is left open where the match is weak. Only part of the rows carry a size: once, few, many, or a class if the clone is expanded.

>16|TRBD1|TRBJ2-7|once|TRBV6-2/TRBV6-3
CASSFLDRVLYREQYF
TGTGCCAGCAGTTTCCTCGACAGGGTCCTCTATCGGGAGCAGTACTTC
>14|NA|TRBJ1-4|NA|TRBV19
CASSNRESNEKLFF
TGTGCCAGTAGCAACAGGGAAAGTAATGAAAAACTGTTTTTT
>13|NA|TRBJ1-1|NA|TRBV5-1
CASKGVTNTEAFF
TGCGCCAGCAAGGGGGTGACGAACACTGAAGCTTTCTTT
>13|NA|TRBJ2-7|NA|TRBV18
CASSPGRDYEQYF
TGTGCCAGCTCACCGGGCAGGGACTACGAGCAGTACTTC
>13|TRBD1|TRBJ2-1|NA|TRBV28
CASTTGVEDEQFF
TGTGCCAGCACCACAGGGGTTGAGGATGAGCAGTTCTTC
>13|NA|TRBJ1-1|NA|TRBV11-3
CASSFQVDTEAFF
TGTGCCAGCAGCTTCCAGGTGGACACTGAAGCTTTCTTT
>14|NA|TRBJ1-5|NA|TRBV6-5
CATWALTSNQPQHF
TGTGCCACCTGGGCGCTCACCAGCAATCAGCCCCAGCATTTT
>16|TRBD2|TRBJ2-7|NA|TRBV28
CASSSTGLAGVEEQYF
TGTGCCAGCAGTTCTACGGGACTAGCGGGAGTGGAGGAGCAGTACTTC
>16|TRBD2|TRBJ2-1|NA|TRBV10-3
CAISGELAGGGDEQFF
TGTGCCATCAGTGGCGAGCTAGCGGGAGGTGGGGATGAGCAGTTCTTC
>18|TRBD2|TRBJ2-1|NA|TRBV5-1
CASSYGTSGFSTYNEQFF
TGCGCCAGCAGCTACGGGACTAGCGGCTTCTCAACCTACAATGAGCAGTTCTTC
>15|NA|TRBJ1-2|NA|TRBV6-5
CASSSPGEGFNGYTF
TGTGCCAGCAGTAGCCCCGGGGAGGGTTTCAACGGCTACACCTTC
>13|NA|TRBJ1-1|NA|TRBV11-2
CASSLVVRTEAFF
TGTGCCAGCAGCTTAGTCGTCAGGACTGAAGCTTTCTTT
>12|NA|TRBJ2-7|NA|TRBV19
CASSPDRNEQYF
TGTGCCAGTAGTCCCGACAGGAACGAGCAGTACTTC
>14|NA|TRBJ1-2|NA|TRBV2
CASTPQGSTGGYTF
TGTGCCAGCACCCCACAGGGATCTACGGGGGGCTACACCTTC
>11|NA|TRBJ2-7|NA|TRBV28
CASSLQGPYDF
TGTGCCAGCAGTTTGCAGGGGCCCTACGACTTC
>17|TRBD1|TRBJ1-4|NA|TRBV7-9
CASSPSGTGPNNEKLFF
TGTGCCAGCAGCCCCTCCGGGACAGGGCCCAATAATGAAAAACTGTTTTTT
>17|NA|TRBJ2-5|NA|TRBV19
CASSIEIGQGLRETQYF
TGTGCCAGTAGTATCGAAATAGGACAAGGACTACGAGAGACCCAGTACTTC
>15|TRBD2|TRBJ2-1|NA|TRBV3-1/TRBV3-2
CASSQEGTRYNEQFF
TGTGCCAGCAGCCAAGAGGGGACTAGATACAATGAGCAGTTCTTC
>15|NA|TRBJ2-2|many|TRBV5-1
CASSLTGLDAGELFF
TGCGCCAGCAGCTTGACAGGATTGGATGCCGGGGAGCTGTTTTTT
>13|TRBD1|TRBJ1-1|NA|TRBV5-1
CASSATGATEAFF
TGCGCCAGCAGCGCGACAGGGGCCACTGAAGCTTTCTTT
>16|TRBD2|TRBJ2-6|NA|TRBV15
CATTLRGDSGANVLTF
TGTGCCACCACCCTGCGGGGGGACTCTGGGGCCAACGTCCTGACTTTC
>14|NA|TRBJ2-5|NA|TRBV21-1
CASSSRLADETQYF
TGTGCCAGCAGCAGCCGACTAGCGGATGAGACCCAGTACTTC
>14|NA|TRBJ2-3|NA|TRBV6-5
CASSIGWKTDTQYF
TGTGCCAGCAGCATCGGGTGGAAGACAGATACGCAGTATTTT
>16|NA|TRBJ1-6|NA|TRBV11-2
CASSPAPGHYNSPLHF
TGTGCCAGCAGCCCGGCCCCGGGACACTATAATTCACCCCTCCACTTT
>16|NA|TRBJ2-1|NA|TRBV5-4
CASSLDGVSSYNEQFF
TGTGCCAGCAGCTTGGACGGGGTTAGCTCCTACAATGAGCAGTTCTTC
>17|NA|TRBJ2-7|NA|TRBV4-1
CASSQGSAKKDSVRLYF
TGCGCCAGCAGCCAAGGATCCGCCAAAAAGGACAGTGTGCGTCTGTACTTC
>14|TRBD2|TRBJ2-5|NA|TRBV7-9
CASSLNQGGETQYF
TGTGCCAGCAGCTTAAATCAGGGAGGGGAGACCCAGTACTTC
>16|NA|TRBJ1-4|NA|TRBV5-1
CASSSGRSATNEKLFF
TGCGCCAGCAGCTCGGGGAGGAGTGCAACTAATGAAAAACTGTTTTTT
>12|NA|TRBJ2-7|NA|TRBV3-1/TRBV3-2
CASSPGRGEQYF
TGTGCCAGCAGCCCTGGCCGGGGCGAGCAGTACTTC
>15|TRBD1|TRBJ1-6|NA|TRBV25-1
CASSDQGAYNSPLHF
TGTGCCAGCAGTGACCAGGGGGCATATAATTCACCCCTCCACTTT
>15|NA|TRBJ2-1|NA|TRBV27
CASSDPTGVPHEQFF
TGTGCCAGCAGTGATCCCACCGGAGTCCCGCATGAGCAGTTCTTC
>16|TRBD2|TRBJ2-1|NA|TRBV28
CASSLLAGGLPGEQFF
TGTGCCAGCAGTTTACTAGCGGGAGGCCTGCCGGGTGAGCAGTTCTTC
>12|NA|TRBJ1-2|once|TRBV7-9
CASSYDRNGYTF
TGTGCCAGCAGCTATGACAGGAATGGCTACACCTTC
>11|NA|TRBJ2-7|NA|TRBV5-8
CATGYSYEQYF
TGTGCCACCGGGTACTCCTACGAGCAGTACTTC
>14|TRBD1|TRBJ1-6|NA|TRBV25-1
CASREDRAGSPLHF
TGTGCCAGCAGGGAGGACAGGGCCGGTTCACCCCTCCACTTT
>15|TRBD1|TRBJ1-5|NA|TRBV19
CASTPGGQGEQPQHF
TGTGCCAGTACCCCGGGTGGTCAGGGGGAACAGCCCCAGCATTTT
>14|NA|TRBJ1-2|few|TRBV6-5
CASRSFGGADGYTF
TGTGCCAGCAGATCGTTCGGGGGGGCGGATGGCTACACCTTC
>15|NA|TRBJ2-5|few|TRBV4-1
CASSQMDIRQETQYF
TGCGCCAGCAGCCAAATGGACATACGCCAAGAGACCCAGTACTTC
>15|TRBD1|TRBJ1-4|NA|TRBV11-2
CASSPQGAFNEKLFF
TGTGCCAGCAGCCCACAGGGGGCGTTTAATGAAAAACTGTTTTTT
>16|NA|TRBJ2-3|once|TRBV5-1
CASSFRTRSSTDTQYF
TGCGCCAGCAGCTTTCGGACACGGTCAAGCACAGATACGCAGTATTTT